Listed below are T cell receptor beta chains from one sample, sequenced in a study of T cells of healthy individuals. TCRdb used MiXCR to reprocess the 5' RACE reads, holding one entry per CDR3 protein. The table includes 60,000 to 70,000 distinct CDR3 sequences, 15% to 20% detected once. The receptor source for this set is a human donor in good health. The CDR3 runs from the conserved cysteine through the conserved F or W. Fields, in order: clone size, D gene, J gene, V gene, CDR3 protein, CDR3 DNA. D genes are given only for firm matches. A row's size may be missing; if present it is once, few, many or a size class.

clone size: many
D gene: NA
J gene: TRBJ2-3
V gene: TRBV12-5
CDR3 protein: CASGSGLVTDTQYF
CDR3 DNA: TGTGCTAGTGGTTCAGGACTCGTTACAGATACGCAGTATTTT

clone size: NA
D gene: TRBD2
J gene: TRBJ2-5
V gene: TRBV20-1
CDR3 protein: CSAPWMGGSRETQYF
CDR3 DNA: TGCAGTGCGCCGTGGATGGGCGGGAGTCGGGAGACCCAGTACTTC

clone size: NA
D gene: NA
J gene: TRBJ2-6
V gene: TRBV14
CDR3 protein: CASSQARFQVPSGANVLTF
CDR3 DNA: TGTGCCAGCAGCCAAGCCCGATTCCAGGTCCCCTCTGGGGCCAACGTCCTGACTTTC

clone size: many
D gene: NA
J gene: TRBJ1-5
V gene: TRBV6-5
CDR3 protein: CASSYRGSQPQHF
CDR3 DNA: TGTGCCAGCAGTTACAGGGGGAGTCAGCCCCAGCATTTT

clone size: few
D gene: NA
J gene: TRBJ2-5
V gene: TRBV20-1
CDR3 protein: CSAPRVRGGETQYF
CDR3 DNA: TGCAGTGCGCCCCGGGTGCGGGGTGGAGAGACCCAGTACTTC

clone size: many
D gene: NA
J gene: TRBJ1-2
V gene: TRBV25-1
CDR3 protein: CASSPFKTGRYGYTF
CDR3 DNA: TGTGCCAGCAGTCCTTTTAAGACAGGCCGCTATGGCTACACCTTC

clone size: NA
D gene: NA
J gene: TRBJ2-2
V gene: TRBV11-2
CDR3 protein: CASSPLGGGDPNTGELFF
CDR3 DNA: TGTGCCAGCAGCCCCCTAGGGGGCGGGGACCCGAACACCGGGGAGCTGTTTTTT

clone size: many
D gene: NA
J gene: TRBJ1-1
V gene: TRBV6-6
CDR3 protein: CASSYVENTEAFF
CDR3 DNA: TGTGCCAGCAGTTACGTTGAGAACACTGAAGCTTTCTTT

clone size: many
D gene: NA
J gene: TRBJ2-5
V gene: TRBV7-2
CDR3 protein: CASSFRGSLGETQYF
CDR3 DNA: TGTGCCAGCAGCTTCCGAGGTAGCTTAGGAGAGACCCAGTACTTC

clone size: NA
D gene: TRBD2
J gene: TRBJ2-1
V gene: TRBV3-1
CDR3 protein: CASSILAGVFHNEQFF
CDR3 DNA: TGTGCCAGCAGCATACTAGCGGGAGTATTCCACAATGAGCAGTTCTTC

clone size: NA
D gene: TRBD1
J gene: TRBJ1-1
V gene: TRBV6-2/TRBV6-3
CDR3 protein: CASSPRGLNTEAFF
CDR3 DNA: TGTGCCAGCAGTCCCAGGGGGCTGAACACTGAAGCTTTCTTT

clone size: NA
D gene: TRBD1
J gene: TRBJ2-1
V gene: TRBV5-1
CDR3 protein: CASSFIRDRGLSSYNEQFF
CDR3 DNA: TGCGCCAGCAGCTTCATCCGGGACAGGGGGCTTAGCTCCTACAATGAGCAGTTCTTC

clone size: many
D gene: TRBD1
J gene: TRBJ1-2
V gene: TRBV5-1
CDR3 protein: CASSLTGGDGYTF
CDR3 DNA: TGCGCCAGCAGCTTAACAGGGGGGGATGGCTACACCTTC

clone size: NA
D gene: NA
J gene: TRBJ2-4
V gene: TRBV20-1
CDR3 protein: CSAYRRFKNIQYF
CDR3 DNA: TGCAGTGCTTACAGGAGATTCAAAAACATTCAGTACTTC

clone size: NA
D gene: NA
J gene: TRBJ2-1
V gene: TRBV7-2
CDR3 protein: CASSPQVAAYNEQFF
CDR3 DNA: TGTGCCAGCAGCCCTCAAGTAGCAGCTTACAATGAGCAGTTCTTC

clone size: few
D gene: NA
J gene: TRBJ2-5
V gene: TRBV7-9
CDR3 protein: CASSLEGLETQYF
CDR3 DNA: TGTGCCAGCAGCTTAGAGGGACTGGAGACCCAGTACTTC

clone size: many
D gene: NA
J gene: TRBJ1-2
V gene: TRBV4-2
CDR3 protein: CASSHIHRRRINYGYTF
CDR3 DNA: TGTGCCAGCAGCCACATCCACAGACGCAGGATTAACTATGGCTACACCTTC

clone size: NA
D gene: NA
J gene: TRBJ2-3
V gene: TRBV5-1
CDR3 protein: CASSLQTPTDTQYF
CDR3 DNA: TGCGCCAGCAGCTTGCAGACCCCCACAGATACGCAGTATTTT

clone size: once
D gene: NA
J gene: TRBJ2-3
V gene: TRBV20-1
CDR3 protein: CSARDPPDTQYF
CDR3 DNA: TGCAGTGCTAGAGATCCCCCAGATACGCAGTATTTT

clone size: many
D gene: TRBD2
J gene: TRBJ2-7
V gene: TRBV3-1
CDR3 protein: CASSLGREGRYEQYF
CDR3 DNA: TGTGCCAGCAGCCTTGGGAGGGAGGGGAGGTACGAGCAGTACTTC

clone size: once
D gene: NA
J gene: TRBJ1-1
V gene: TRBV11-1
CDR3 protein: CASSFSSGQMNTEAFF
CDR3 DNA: TGTGCCAGCAGCTTCTCTAGTGGACAGATGAACACTGAAGCTTTCTTT

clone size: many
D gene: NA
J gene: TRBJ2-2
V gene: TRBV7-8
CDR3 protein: CASSYLNTGELFF
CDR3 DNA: TGTGCCAGCAGCTATCTTAACACCGGGGAGCTGTTTTTT

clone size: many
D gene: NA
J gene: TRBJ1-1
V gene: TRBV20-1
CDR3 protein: CRALGGAGTEAFF
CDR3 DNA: TGCAGGGCTCTCGGGGGCGCCGGCACTGAAGCTTTCTTT

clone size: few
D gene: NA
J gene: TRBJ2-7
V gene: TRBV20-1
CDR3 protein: CSASPPGPPSSYEQYF
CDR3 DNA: TGCAGTGCTAGTCCTCCGGGACCCCCAAGCTCCTACGAGCAGTACTTC

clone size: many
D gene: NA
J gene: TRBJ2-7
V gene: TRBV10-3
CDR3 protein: CAISESGEGYEQYF
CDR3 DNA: TGTGCCATCAGTGAGTCAGGCGAGGGCTACGAGCAGTACTTC

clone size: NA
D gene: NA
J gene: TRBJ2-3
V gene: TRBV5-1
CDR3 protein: CASSLTDGGNTDTQYF
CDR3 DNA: TGCGCCAGCAGCTTGACTGATGGGGGGAACACAGATACGCAGTATTTT

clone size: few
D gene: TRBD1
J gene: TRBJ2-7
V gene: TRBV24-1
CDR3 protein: CATSDGGTGSYEQYF
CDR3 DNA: TGTGCCACCAGTGACGGAGGGACAGGGTCCTACGAGCAGTACTTC

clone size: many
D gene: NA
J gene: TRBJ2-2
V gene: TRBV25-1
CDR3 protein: CASSGRPGEIGTGELFF
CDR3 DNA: TGTGCCAGCAGTGGACGACCGGGAGAAATAGGGACCGGGGAGCTGTTTTTT

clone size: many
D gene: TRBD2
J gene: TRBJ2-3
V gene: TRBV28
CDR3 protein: CASSPATTSGGSPNTDTQYF
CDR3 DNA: TGTGCCAGCAGTCCCGCGACCACTAGCGGGGGGTCCCCAAACACAGATACGCAGTATTTT

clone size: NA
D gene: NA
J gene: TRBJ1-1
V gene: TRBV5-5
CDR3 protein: CASRGQPNTEAFF
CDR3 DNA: TGTGCCAGCAGAGGACAGCCGAACACTGAAGCTTTCTTT

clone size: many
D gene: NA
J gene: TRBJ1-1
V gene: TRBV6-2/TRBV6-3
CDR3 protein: CASTGWAHRYTEAFF
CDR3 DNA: TGTGCCAGCACGGGATGGGCCCATCGGTACACTGAAGCTTTCTTT

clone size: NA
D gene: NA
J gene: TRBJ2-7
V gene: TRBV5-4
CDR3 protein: CASSPQGWDEQYF
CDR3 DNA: TGTGCCAGCAGCCCACAGGGATGGGACGAGCAGTACTTC

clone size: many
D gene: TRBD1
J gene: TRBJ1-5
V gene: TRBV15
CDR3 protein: CATSRDRRGNQPQHF
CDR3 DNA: TGTGCCACCAGCAGGGACAGGAGGGGCAATCAGCCCCAGCATTTT

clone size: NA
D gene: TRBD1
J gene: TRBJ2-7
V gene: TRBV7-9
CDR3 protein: CASSHPSRQGAGYEQYF
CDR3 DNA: TGTGCCAGCAGCCACCCTAGTAGACAGGGGGCAGGTTACGAGCAGTACTTC

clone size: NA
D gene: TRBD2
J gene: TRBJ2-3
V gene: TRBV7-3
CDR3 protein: CASSRTSGGPTDTQYF
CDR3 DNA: TGTGCCAGCAGCAGGACTAGCGGGGGGCCGACAGATACGCAGTATTTT

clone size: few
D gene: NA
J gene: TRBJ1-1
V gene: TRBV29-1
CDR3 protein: CSVANFEAFF
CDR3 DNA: TGCAGCGTTGCGAACTTCGAAGCTTTCTTT

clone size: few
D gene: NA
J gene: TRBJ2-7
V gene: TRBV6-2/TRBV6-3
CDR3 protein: CASSGQWIEQYF
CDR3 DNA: TGTGCCAGCAGCGGACAATGGATCGAGCAGTACTTC

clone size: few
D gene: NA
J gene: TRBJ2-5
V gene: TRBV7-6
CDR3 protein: CATRLGGAGPQETQYF
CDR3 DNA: TGTGCCACTCGATTAGGAGGGGCAGGTCCACAAGAGACCCAGTACTTC

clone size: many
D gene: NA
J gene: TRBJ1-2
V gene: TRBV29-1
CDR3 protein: CSVQGNYGYTF
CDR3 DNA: TGCAGCGTCCAGGGGAACTATGGCTACACCTTC

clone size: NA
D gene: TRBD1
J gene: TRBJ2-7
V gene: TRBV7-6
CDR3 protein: CASSLKPVLDRGPYEQYF
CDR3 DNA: TGTGCCAGCAGCTTAAAACCGGTTTTGGACAGGGGACCCTACGAGCAGTACTTC

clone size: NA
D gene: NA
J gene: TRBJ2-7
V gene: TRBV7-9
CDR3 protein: CASSQTPTYEQYF
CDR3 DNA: TGTGCCAGCAGCCAGACCCCAACCTACGAGCAGTACTTC

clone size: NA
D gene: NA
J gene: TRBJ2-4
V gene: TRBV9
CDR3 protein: CASSVEGTGEVQYF
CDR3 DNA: TGTGCCAGCAGCGTAGAGGGAACGGGGGAAGTTCAGTACTTC

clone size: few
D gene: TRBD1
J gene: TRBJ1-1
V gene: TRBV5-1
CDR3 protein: CASSLQGARTEAFF
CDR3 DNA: TGCGCCAGCAGCCTCCAGGGGGCGAGAACTGAAGCTTTCTTT

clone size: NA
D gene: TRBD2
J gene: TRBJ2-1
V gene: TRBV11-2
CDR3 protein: CASSLDSVEQRGHEQFF
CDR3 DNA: TGTGCCAGCAGCTTAGATTCGGTGGAACAGCGGGGGCATGAGCAGTTCTTC

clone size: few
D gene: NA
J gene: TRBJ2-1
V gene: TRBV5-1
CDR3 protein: CASSSRDIYNEQFF
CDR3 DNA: TGCGCCAGCAGCAGCCGGGACATTTACAATGAGCAGTTCTTC

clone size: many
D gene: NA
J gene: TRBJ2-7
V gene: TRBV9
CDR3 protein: CASSVDAPGEQYF
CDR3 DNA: TGTGCCAGCAGCGTAGATGCCCCGGGGGAGCAGTACTTC

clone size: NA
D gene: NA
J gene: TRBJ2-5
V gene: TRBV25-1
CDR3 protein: CASSEFSARAETQYF
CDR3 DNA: TGTGCCAGCAGTGAATTCTCGGCCAGGGCGGAGACCCAGTACTTC

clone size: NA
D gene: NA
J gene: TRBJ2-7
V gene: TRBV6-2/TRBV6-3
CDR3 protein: CASSYRDNSYEQYF
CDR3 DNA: TGTGCCAGCAGTTACCGGGACAACTCCTACGAGCAGTACTTC

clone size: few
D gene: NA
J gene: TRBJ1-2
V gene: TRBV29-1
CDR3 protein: CSVERQGLSYTF
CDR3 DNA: TGCAGCGTTGAACGGCAGGGGTTGAGCTACACCTTC

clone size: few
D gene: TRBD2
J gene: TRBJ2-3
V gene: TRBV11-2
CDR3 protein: CASRGLAGVKKYF
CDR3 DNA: TGTGCCAGCCGAGGACTAGCGGGGGTCAAGAAGTATTTT

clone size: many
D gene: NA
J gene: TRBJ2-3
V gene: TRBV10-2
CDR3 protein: CASSAAKGGDTDTQYF
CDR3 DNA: TGCGCCAGCAGTGCGGCCAAGGGGGGAGACACAGATACGCAGTATTTT

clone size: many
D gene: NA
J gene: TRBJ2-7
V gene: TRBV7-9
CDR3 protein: CASSSLNYEQYF
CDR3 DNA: TGTGCCAGCAGCTCCCTCAACTACGAGCAGTACTTC

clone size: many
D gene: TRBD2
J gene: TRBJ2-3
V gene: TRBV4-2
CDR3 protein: CASSQEGYSGTRTDTQYF
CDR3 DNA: TGTGCCAGCAGCCAAGAAGGGTACAGCGGGACCAGAACAGATACGCAGTATTTT